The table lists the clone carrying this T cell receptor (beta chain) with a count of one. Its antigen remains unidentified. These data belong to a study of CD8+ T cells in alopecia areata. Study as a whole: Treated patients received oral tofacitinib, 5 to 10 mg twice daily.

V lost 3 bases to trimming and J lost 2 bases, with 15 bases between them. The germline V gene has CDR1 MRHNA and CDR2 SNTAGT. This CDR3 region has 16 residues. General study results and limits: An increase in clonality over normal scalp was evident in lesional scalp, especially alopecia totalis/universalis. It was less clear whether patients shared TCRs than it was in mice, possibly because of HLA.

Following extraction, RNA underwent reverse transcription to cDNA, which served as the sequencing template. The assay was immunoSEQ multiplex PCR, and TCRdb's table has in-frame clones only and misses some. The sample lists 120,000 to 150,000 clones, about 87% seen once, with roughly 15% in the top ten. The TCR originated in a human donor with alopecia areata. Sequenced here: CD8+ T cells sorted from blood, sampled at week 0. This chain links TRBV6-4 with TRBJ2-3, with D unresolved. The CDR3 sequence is CASSDIGSELTDTQYF. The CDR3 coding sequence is TGTGCCAGCAGTGATATAGGGTCAGAACTCACAGATACGCAGTATTTT.